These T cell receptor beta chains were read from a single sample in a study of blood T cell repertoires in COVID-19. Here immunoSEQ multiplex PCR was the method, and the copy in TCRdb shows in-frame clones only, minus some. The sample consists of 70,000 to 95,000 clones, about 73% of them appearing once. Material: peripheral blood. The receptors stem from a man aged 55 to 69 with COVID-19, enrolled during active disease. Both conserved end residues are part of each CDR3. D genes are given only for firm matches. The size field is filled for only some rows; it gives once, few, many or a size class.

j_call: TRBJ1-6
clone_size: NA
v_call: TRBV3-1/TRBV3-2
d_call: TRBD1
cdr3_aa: CASSPRDRGLHSPLHF
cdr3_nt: TGTGCCAGCAGCCCGCGGGACAGGGGATTACATTCACCCCTCCACTTT

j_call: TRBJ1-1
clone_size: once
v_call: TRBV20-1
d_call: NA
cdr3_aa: CSARDGRDSFF
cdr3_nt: TGCAGTGCTAGAGATGGGAGAGACTCTTTCTTT

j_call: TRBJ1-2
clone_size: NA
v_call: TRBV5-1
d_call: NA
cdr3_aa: CASSLFSPPYTF
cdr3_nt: TGCGCCAGCAGCTTGTTTTCTCCTCCCTACACCTTC

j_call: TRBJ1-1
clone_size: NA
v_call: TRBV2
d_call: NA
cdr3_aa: CASQIQGWNTEAFF
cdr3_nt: TGTGCCAGCCAAATACAGGGTTGGAACACTGAAGCTTTCTTT

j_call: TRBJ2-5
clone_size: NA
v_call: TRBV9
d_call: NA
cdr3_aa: CASSVGGEGTQYF
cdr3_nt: TGTGCCAGCAGCGTGGGCGGGGAAGGGACCCAGTACTTC

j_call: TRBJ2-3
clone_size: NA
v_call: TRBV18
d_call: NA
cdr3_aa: CASSPPGGVHGDTQYF
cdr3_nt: TGTGCCAGCTCACCACCAGGAGGGGTGCATGGAGATACGCAGTATTTT

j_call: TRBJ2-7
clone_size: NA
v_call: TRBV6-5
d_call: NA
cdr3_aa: CASSSAGASYEQYF
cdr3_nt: TGTGCCAGCAGTTCTGCGGGGGCCTCCTACGAGCAGTACTTC

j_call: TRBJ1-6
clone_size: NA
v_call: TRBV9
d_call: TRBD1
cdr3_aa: CASSVAPTGTGESPLHF
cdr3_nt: TGTGCCAGCAGCGTAGCTCCCACCGGGACAGGAGAATCACCCCTCCACTTT

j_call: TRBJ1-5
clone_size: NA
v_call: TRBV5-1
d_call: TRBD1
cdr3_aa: CASSLGTGRNQPQHF
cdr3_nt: TGCGCCAGCAGCTTAGGGACAGGCCGCAATCAGCCCCAGCATTTT

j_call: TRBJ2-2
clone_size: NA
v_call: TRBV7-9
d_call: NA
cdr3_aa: CASTSRGNTGELFF
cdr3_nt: TGTGCCAGCACCTCCCGAGGGAACACCGGGGAGCTGTTTTTT

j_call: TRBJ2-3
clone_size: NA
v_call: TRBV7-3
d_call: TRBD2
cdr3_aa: CASSRAGVSDTQYF
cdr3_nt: TGTGCCAGCAGCCGAGCGGGAGTATCGGATACGCAGTATTTT

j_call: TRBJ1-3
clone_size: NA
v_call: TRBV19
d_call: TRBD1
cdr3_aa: CASSTKTGGDTIYF
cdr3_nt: TGTGCCAGTAGCACCAAGACAGGGGGAGACACCATATATTTT

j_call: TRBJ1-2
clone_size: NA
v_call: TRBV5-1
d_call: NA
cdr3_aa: CASSLGGQKHGYTF
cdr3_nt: TGCGCCAGCAGCTTGGGAGGTCAGAAGCATGGCTACACCTTC

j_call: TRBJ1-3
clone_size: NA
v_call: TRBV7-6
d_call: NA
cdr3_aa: CASSFGGFRTGNTIYF
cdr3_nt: TGTGCCAGCAGCTTCGGGGGGTTTAGGACTGGAAACACCATATATTTT

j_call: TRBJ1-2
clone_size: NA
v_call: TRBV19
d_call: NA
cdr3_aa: CASTFREGYGYTF
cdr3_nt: TGTGCCAGTACCTTCAGGGAAGGATATGGCTACACCTTC

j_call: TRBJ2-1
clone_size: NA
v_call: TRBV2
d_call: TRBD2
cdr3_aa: CASRPEASGSHNEQFF
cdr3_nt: TGTGCCAGCAGGCCTGAGGCTAGCGGATCCCACAATGAGCAGTTCTTC

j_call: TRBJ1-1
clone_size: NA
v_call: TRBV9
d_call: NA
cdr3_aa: CASSADSELGEAFF
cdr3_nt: TGTGCCAGCAGCGCGGACAGCGAACTTGGCGAAGCTTTCTTT

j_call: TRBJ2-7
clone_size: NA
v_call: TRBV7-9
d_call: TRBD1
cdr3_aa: CASSGTGLDYEQYF
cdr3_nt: TGTGCCAGCAGCGGGACAGGGTTAGACTACGAGCAGTACTTC

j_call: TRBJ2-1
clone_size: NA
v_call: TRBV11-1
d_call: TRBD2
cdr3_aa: CASSYGLADYNEQFF
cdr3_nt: TGTGCCAGCAGCTATGGACTAGCGGACTACAATGAGCAGTTCTTC

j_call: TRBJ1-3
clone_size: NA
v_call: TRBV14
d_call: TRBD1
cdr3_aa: CASSQERGHSGNTIYF
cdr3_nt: TGTGCCAGCAGCCAAGAAAGGGGGCACAGTGGAAACACCATATATTTT

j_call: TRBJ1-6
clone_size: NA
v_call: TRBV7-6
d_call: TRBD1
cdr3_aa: CASSSDRGNSPLHF
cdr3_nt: TGTGCCAGCAGTTCAGACAGGGGAAATTCACCCCTCCACTTT

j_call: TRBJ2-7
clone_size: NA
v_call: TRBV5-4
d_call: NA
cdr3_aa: CASSHERGEQYF
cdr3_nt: TGTGCCAGCAGCCATGAAAGGGGCGAGCAGTACTTC

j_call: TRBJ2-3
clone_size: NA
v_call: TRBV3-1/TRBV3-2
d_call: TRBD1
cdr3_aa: CASSKGQNPTDTQYF
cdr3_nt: TGTGCCAGCAGCAAGGGACAGAACCCAACAGATACGCAGTATTTT

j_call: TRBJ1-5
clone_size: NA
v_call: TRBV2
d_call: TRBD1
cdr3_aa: CASSGTGISNQPQHF
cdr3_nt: TGTGCCAGCAGCGGGACAGGGATTAGCAATCAGCCCCAGCATTTT

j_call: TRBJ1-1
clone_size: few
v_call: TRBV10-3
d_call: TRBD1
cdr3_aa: CAISFGTANEAFF
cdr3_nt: TGTGCCATCAGCTTCGGGACAGCGAATGAAGCTTTCTTT

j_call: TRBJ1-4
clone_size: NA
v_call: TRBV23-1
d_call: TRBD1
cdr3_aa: CASRVRQGHEKLFF
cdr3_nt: TGCGCCAGCAGGGTTCGACAGGGACATGAAAAACTGTTTTTT

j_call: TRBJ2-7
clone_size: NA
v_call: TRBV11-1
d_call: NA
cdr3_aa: CASSFPTGAADYEQYF
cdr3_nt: TGTGCCAGCAGCTTTCCCACCGGAGCGGCCGACTACGAGCAGTACTTC

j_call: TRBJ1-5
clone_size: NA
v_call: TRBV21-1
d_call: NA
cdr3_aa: CASSTDSPEGSNQPQHF
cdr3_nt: TGTGCCAGCAGCACCGACAGTCCCGAAGGCAGCAATCAGCCCCAGCATTTT

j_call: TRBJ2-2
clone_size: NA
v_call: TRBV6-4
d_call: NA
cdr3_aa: CASSPQATGELFF
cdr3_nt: TGTGCCAGCAGTCCACAGGCCACCGGGGAGCTGTTTTTT

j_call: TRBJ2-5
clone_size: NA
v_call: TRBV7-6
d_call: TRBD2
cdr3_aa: CASSLKTSGGAVETQYF
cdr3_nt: TGTGCCAGCAGCTTAAAAACTAGCGGGGGGGCTGTGGAGACCCAGTACTTC

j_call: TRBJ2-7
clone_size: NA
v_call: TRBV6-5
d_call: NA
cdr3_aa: CASSYYSSYEQYF
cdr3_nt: TGTGCCAGCAGTTACTACAGTTCCTACGAGCAGTACTTC

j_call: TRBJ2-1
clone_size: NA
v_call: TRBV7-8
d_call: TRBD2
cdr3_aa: CASSPRWSGGDPEQFF
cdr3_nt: TGTGCCAGCAGCCCCCGCTGGAGCGGGGGGGACCCCGAGCAGTTCTTC

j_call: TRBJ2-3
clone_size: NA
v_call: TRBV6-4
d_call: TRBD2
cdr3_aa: CASRIAGEVDTQYF
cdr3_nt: TGTGCCAGCAGGATAGCGGGGGAGGTGGATACGCAGTATTTT

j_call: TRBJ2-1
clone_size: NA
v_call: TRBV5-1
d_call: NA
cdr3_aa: CATGEIYNEQFF
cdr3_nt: TGCGCCACCGGGGAAATCTACAATGAGCAGTTCTTC

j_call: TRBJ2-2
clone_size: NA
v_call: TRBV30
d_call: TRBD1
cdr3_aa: CAWSVTGVNTGELFF
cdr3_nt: TGTGCCTGGAGTGTCACAGGGGTCAACACCGGGGAGCTGTTTTTT

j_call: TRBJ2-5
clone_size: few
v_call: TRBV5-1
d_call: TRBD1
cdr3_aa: CASTPYGQGIQETQYF
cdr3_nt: TGCGCCAGCACCCCGTATGGACAGGGGATACAAGAGACCCAGTACTTC